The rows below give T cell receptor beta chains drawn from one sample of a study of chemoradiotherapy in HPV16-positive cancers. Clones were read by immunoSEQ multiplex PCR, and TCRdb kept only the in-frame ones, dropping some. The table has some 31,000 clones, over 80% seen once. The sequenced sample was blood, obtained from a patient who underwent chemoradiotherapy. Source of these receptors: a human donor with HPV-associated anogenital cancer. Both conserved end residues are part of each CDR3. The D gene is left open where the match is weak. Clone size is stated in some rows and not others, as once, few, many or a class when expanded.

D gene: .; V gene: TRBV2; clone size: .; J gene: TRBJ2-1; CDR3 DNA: TGTGCCACCACCAGGGAACAGGCCTACAATGAGCAGTTCTTC; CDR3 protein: CATTREQAYNEQFF
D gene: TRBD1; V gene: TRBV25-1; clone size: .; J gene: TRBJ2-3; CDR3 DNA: TGTGCCAGCAGTGCAGACAGGGGGTTCACAGATACGCAGTATTTT; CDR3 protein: CASSADRGFTDTQYF
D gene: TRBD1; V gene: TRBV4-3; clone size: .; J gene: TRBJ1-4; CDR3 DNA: TGCGCCAGCAGCCGTCGACAGGGGGCTAATGAAAAACTGTTTTTT; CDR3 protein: CASSRRQGANEKLFF
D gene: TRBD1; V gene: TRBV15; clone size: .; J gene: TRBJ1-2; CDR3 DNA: TGTGCCACCAGCAGAGACTTGGCCGGGACAGGGGGCGATGGCTACACCTTC; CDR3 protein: CATSRDLAGTGGDGYTF
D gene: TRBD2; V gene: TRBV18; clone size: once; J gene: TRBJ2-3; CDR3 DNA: TGTGCCAGCTCACACGACCAAGTCCTAGCGGGGGGAGATACGCAGTATTTT; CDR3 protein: CASSHDQVLAGGDTQYF
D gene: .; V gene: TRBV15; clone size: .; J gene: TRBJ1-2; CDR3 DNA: TGTGCCACCAGCATAGGGCAGTATGGGGGCTACACCTTC; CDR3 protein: CATSIGQYGGYTF
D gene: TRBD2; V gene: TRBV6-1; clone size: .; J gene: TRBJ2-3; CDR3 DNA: TGTGCCAGCGCGCTAGCGGGGGGTAAAGATACGCAGTATTTT; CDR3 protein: CASALAGGKDTQYF
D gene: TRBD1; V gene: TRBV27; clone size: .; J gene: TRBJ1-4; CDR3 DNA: TGTGCCAGCAGCCGGACAGGGGGCGGGACTAATGAAAAACTGTTTTTT; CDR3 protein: CASSRTGGGTNEKLFF
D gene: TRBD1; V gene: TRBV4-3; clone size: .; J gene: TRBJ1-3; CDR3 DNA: TGCGCCAGCAGTAACAGGGGAATATCTGGAAACACCATATATTTT; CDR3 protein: CASSNRGISGNTIYF
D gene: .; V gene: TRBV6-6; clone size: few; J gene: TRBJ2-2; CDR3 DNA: TGTGCCAGCAACCAGAGGGCGAGCGGGGAGCTGTTTTTT; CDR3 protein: CASNQRASGELFF
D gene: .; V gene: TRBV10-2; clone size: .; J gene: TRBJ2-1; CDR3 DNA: TGCGCCAGCAGTGAAGGCAGTGACTATTACAATGAGCAGTTCTTC; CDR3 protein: CASSEGSDYYNEQFF
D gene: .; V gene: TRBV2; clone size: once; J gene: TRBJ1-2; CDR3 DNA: TGTGCCAGCAGTGAGTTAGGAGACTATGGCTACACCTTC; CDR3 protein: CASSELGDYGYTF
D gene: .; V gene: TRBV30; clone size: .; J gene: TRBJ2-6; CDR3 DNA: TGTGCCTGGGCTCGCTCTGGGGCCAACGTCCTGACTTTC; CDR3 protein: CAWARSGANVLTF
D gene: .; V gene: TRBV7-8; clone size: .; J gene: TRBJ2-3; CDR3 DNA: TGTGCCAGCAGGACAGGGAGGGATACGCAGTATTTT; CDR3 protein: CASRTGRDTQYF
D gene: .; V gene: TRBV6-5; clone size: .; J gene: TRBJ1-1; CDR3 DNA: TGTGCCAGTTTGGGGGGAACTGAAGCTTTCTTT; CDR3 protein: CASLGGTEAFF
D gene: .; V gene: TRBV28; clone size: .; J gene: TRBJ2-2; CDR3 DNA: TGTGCCAGCAGTTTAGTCTCCACCGGGGAGCTGTTTTTT; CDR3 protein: CASSLVSTGELFF
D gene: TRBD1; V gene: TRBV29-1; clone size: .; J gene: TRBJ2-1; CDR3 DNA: TGCAGCGGTGATCCAGGGGGCTCGAACAATGAGCAGTTCTTC; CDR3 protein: CSGDPGGSNNEQFF
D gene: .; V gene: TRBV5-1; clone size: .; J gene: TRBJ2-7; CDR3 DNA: TGCGCCAGCAGCTGGGGGACAACCGAGCAGTACTTC; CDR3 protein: CASSWGTTEQYF
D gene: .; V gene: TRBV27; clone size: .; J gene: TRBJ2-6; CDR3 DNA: TGTGCCAGCAGTTTACAGGGAGGTACTGGGGCCAACGTCCTGACTTTC; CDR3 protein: CASSLQGGTGANVLTF
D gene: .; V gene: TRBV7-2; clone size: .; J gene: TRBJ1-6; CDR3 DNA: TGTGCCAGCAGCTTAATTGATTCACCCCTCCACTTT; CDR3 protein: CASSLIDSPLHF
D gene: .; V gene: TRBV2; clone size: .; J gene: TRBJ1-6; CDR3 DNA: TGTGCCAGCAGTGAAGGAGGGCCCGGTTCACCCCTCCACTTT; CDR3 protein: CASSEGGPGSPLHF
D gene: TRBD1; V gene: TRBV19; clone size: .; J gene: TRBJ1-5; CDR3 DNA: TGTGCCAGTAGTACTTCGGGACAGGGCAATCAGCCCCAGCATTTT; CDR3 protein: CASSTSGQGNQPQHF
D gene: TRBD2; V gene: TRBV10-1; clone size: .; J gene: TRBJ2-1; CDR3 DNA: TGCGCCAGCAGTGATTCCCAAGCGGGAGTCGGAGAGCAGTTCTTC; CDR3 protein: CASSDSQAGVGEQFF
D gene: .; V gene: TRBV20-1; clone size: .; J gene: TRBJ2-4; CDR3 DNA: TGCAGTGCTACCCGGAACATTCAGTACTTC; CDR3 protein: CSATRNIQYF
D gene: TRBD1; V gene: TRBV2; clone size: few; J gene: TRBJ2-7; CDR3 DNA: TGTGCCAGCAGTTACAGGGGAAGGGAGCAGTACTTC; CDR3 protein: CASSYRGREQYF
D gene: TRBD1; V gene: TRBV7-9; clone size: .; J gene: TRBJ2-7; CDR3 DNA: TGTGCCAGCAGGGGACAGGGCGGCGAGCAGTACTTC; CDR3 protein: CASRGQGGEQYF
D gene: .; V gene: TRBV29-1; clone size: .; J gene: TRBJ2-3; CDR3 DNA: TGCAGCGTGAAGGACAGCTTCACAGATACGCAGTATTTT; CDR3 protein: CSVKDSFTDTQYF
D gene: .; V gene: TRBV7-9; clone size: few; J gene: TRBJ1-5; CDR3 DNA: TGTGCCAGCAGTTTCCTTGATCAGCCCCAGCATTTT; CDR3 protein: CASSFLDQPQHF
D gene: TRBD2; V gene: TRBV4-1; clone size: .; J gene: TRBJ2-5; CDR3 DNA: TGCGCCAGCAGCCCATCGGGACTAGCGGGGGGGCGTGAGACCCAGTACTTC; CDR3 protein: CASSPSGLAGGRETQYF
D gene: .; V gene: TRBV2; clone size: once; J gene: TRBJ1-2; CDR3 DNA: TGTGCCAGCAGTTCGCAAGGCGGGTTATCCTATGGCTACACCTTC; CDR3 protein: CASSSQGGLSYGYTF
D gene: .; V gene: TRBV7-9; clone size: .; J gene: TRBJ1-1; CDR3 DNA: TGTGCCAGCAGCTTCAGGGGAAATCTGAACACTGAAGCTTTCTTT; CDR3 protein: CASSFRGNLNTEAFF
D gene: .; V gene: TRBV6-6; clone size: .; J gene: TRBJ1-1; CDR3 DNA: TGTGCCAGCAGTTATGGTCTCATAACAGCTGAAGCTTTCTTT; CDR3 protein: CASSYGLITAEAFF
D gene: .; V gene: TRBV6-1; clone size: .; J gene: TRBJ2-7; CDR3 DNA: TGTGCCAGCAGTCCTATGGGGGGGGCATACGAGCAGTACTTC; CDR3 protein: CASSPMGGAYEQYF
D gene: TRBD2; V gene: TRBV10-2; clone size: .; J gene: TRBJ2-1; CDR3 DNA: TGCGCCAGCAATACAGCGGGGGGGCCGAATGAGCAGTTCTTC; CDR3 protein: CASNTAGGPNEQFF
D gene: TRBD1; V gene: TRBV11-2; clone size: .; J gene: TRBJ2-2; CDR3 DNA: TGTGCCAGCAGCTTAGGACAGGGTAACACCGGGGAGCTGTTTTTT; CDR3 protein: CASSLGQGNTGELFF
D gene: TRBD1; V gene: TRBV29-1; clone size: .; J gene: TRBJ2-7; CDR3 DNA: TGCAGCGTTGGAGGGTGGGACAGGGACTATTACGAGCAGTACTTC; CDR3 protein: CSVGGWDRDYYEQYF
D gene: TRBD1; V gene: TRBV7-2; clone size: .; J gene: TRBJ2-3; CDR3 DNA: TGTGCCAGCAGCTTAGGAGACAGGGGTAGCACAGATACGCAGTATTTT; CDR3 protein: CASSLGDRGSTDTQYF
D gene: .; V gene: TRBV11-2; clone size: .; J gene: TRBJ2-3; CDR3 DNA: TGTGCCAGCAGCTTGTACACAGATACGCAGTATTTT; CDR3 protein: CASSLYTDTQYF
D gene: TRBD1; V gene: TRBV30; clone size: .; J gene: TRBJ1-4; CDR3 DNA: TGTGCCTGGAATCGGCCATCGTTGACAGGGGGGGAAAAACTGTTTTTT; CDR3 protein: CAWNRPSLTGGEKLFF
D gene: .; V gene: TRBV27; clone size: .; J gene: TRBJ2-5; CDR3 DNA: TGTGCCAGCAGTTTATCGGGTCAAGAGACCCAGTACTTC; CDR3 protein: CASSLSGQETQYF
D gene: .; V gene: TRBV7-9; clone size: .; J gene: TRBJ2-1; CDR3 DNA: TGTGCCAGCAGCAGCCCTGGGCCAATAAGCTCCTACAATGAGCAGTTCTTC; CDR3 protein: CASSSPGPISSYNEQFF
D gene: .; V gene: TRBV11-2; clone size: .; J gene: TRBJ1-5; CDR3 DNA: TGTGCCAGCAGCTTCCAGCAAAATCAGCCCCAGCATTTT; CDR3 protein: CASSFQQNQPQHF
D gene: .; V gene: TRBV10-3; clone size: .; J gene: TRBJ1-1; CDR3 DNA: TGTGCCATCAGTGAGTCTCGAGGAGGGATTGGTACTGAAGCTTTCTTT; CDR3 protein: CAISESRGGIGTEAFF
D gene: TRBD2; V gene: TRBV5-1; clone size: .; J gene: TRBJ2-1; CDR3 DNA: TGCGCCAGCAGCTACGGGACAGGACAAACTAGCGGGAGTGGTGAGCAGTTCTTC; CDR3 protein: CASSYGTGQTSGSGEQFF
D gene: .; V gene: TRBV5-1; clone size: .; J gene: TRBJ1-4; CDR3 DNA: TGCGCCAGCAGCTCGGACGGCGCAACTAATGAAAAACTGTTTTTT; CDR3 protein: CASSSDGATNEKLFF
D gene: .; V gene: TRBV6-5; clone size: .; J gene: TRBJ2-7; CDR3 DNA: TGTGCCAGCAGTTACTCGGACAGACATTACGAGCAGTACTTC; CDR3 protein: CASSYSDRHYEQYF
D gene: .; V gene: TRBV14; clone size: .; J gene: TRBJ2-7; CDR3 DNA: TGTGCCAGCAGCCAAGGAACAGGGCTCACCTACGAGCAGTACTTC; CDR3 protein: CASSQGTGLTYEQYF
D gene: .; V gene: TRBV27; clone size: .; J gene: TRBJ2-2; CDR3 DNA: TGTGCCAGCAGTTTCGGTCTGAGAACCGGGGAGCTGTTTTTT; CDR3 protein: CASSFGLRTGELFF
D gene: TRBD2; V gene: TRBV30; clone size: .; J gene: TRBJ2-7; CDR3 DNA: TGTGCCTGGAGTGTTAAGGTAGCGGGGTCCTACGAGCAGTACTTC; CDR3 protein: CAWSVKVAGSYEQYF